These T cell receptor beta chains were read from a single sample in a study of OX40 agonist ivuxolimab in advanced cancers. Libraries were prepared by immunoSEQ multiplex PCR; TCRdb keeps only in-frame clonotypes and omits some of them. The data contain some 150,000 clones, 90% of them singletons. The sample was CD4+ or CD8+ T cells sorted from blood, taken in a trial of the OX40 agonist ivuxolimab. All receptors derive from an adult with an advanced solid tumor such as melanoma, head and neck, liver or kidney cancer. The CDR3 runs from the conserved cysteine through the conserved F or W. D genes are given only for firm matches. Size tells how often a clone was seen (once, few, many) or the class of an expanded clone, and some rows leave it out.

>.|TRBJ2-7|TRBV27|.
TGTGCCAGCAGTTTGGGGCAGGGGCGGACCTACGAGCAGTACTTC
CASSLGQGRTYEQYF
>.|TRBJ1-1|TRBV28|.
TGTGCCAGCAGTTTTCGTCTAGCGGGGGAGGCTTTCTTT
CASSFRLAGEAFF
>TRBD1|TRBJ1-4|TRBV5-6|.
TGTGCCAGCAGCTTGGCCGCGGGGACAGGGTATGAAAAACTGTTTTTT
CASSLAAGTGYEKLFF
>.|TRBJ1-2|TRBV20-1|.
TGCAGTGCTACCAGGGACGGAGGCTACACCTTC
CSATRDGGYTF
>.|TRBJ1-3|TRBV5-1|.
TGCGCCAGCAGCTTGGCCGACTCCTCTGGAAACACCATATATTTT
CASSLADSSGNTIYF
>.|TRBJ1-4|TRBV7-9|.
TGTGCCAGCAGCTTCGTCCGGGCAGACCGGGGGACTAATGAAAAACTGTTTTTT
CASSFVRADRGTNEKLFF
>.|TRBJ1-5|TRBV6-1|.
TGTGCCAGCAGTGTGAAGGACAATCAGCCCCAGCATTTT
CASSVKDNQPQHF
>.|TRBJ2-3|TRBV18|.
TGTGCCAGCTCACCCCGGGGGTTTAGCACAGATACGCAGTATTTT
CASSPRGFSTDTQYF
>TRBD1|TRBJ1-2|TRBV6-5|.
TGTGCCAGCAGTTTCATCACAGGGGACTATGGCTACACCTTC
CASSFITGDYGYTF
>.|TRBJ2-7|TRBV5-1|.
TGCGCCAGCAGCTTGGAGGTTAACGAGCAGTACTTC
CASSLEVNEQYF
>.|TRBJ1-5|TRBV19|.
TGTGCCAGTAGTATGGGGGATACGAATAGCAATCAGCCCCAGCATTTT
CASSMGDTNSNQPQHF
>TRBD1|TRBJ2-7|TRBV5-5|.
TGTGCCAGCAGCTCGCCCGGACAGGCTTCCTACGAGCAGTACTTC
CASSSPGQASYEQYF
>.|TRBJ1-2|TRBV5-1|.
TGCGCCAGCAGCCCCGACCTTAACTATGGCTACACCTTC
CASSPDLNYGYTF
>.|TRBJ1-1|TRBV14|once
TGTGCCAGCAGCCGTGGGACAACAGCCGAAGCTTTCTTT
CASSRGTTAEAFF
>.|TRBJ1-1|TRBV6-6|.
TGTGCCAGCAGTCCGGGACGGGCTGGGGCTTTCTTT
CASSPGRAGAFF
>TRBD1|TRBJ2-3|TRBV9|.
TGTGCCAGCGGCGCCTCTCGGACAGGACATACAGATACGCAGTATTTT
CASGASRTGHTDTQYF
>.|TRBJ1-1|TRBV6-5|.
TGTGCCAGCAGGACGGAGGGTGCTGAAGCTTTCTTT
CASRTEGAEAFF
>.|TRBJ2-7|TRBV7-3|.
TGTGCCAGCAGCTTAATTGGAGCGGGCCCCGGCCACGAGCAGTACTTC
CASSLIGAGPGHEQYF
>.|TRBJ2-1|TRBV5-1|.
TGCGCCAGCAGCTTGGTCGGCGGGAAAGAGCAGTTCTTC
CASSLVGGKEQFF
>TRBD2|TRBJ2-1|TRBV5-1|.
TGCGCCACCTCATGGGCTAGCGGATACAATGAGCAGTTCTTC
CATSWASGYNEQFF
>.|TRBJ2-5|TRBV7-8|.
TGTGCCAGCAGCTCAAATAGCAAAATCGGAGAGACCCAGTACTTC
CASSSNSKIGETQYF
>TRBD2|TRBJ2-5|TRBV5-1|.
TGCGCCAGCAGCCCCCCCGCGGGAGGGGTAGAGACCCAGTACTTC
CASSPPAGGVETQYF
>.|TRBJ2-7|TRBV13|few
TGTGCCAGCAGCCCCCCGGACAGATTATACGAGCAGTACTTC
CASSPPDRLYEQYF
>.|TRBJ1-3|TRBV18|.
TGTGCCAGCTCACCGGCGGTGACACTCACCGGGGACACCATATATTTT
CASSPAVTLTGDTIYF
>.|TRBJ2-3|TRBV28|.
TGTGCCAGCAGTACCCGGACAGGGACTCCGGGACTAGCTACAGATACGCAGTATTTT
CASSTRTGTPGLATDTQYF
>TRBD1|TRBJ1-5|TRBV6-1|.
TGTGCCAGCAGTGAAAGAGGACAGGGTAATCAGCCCCAGCATTTT
CASSERGQGNQPQHF
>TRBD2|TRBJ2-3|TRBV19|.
TGTGCCAGTAGAAAACTAGCGGGAGGTGCAGATACGCAGTATTTT
CASRKLAGGADTQYF
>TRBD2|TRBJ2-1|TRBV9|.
TGTGCCAGCAGCCCCCCTGGGACTAGCGGGAGCAATGAGCAGTTCTTC
CASSPPGTSGSNEQFF
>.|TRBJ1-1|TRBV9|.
TGTGCCAGCAGCCCGACGACAAATCGAATGAACACTGAAGCTTTCTTT
CASSPTTNRMNTEAFF
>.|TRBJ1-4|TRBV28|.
TGTGCCAGCAGTCTCGAGACAGGAGGGAAACTGTTTTTT
CASSLETGGKLFF
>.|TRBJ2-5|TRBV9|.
TGTGCCAGCAGCGTAGGTTTTACCTATACCATAGAGACCCAGTACTTC
CASSVGFTYTIETQYF
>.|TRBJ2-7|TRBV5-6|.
TGTGCCAGCACCGAGGGGAGCTCCTACGAGCAGTACTTC
CASTEGSSYEQYF
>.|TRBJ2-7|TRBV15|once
TGTGCCACCAGCAGATCGATAAACGAGCAGTACTTC
CATSRSINEQYF
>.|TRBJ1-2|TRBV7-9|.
TGTGCCAGCAGCACCCGGGGTTGGGATGGCTACACCTTC
CASSTRGWDGYTF
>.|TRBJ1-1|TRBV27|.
TGTGCCAGCAGTTTAAACAGGGCCCTCGCTGAAGCTTTCTTT
CASSLNRALAEAFF
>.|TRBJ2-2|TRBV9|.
TGTGCCAGCAGCGTAGTTAAGGACACCGGGGAGCTGTTTTTT
CASSVVKDTGELFF
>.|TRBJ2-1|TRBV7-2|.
TGTGCCAGCAGCTTAGGGTGGAGGGAGCAGTTCTTC
CASSLGWREQFF
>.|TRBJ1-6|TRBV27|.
TGTGCCAGCAGTGATAGGGGGACAAGTAATTCACCCCTCCACTTT
CASSDRGTSNSPLHF
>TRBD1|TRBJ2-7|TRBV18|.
TGTGCCAGCTCACCTTTCCGAGGGACAGCGAGCTCCTACGAGCAGTACTTC
CASSPFRGTASSYEQYF
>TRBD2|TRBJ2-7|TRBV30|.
TGTGCCTGGAGTCCTACTAGCGGGACGACTTATGGCTACGAGCAGTACTTC
CAWSPTSGTTYGYEQYF
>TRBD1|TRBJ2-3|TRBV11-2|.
TGTGCCAGCAGCTTCGGGACAGCCACAGATACGCAGTATTTT
CASSFGTATDTQYF
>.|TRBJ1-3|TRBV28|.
TGTGCCAGCAGTTTAGTCCAGCGAAACACCATATATTTT
CASSLVQRNTIYF
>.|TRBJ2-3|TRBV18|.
TGTGCCAGCTCACCCTCGGGAGCTGATACGCAGTATTTT
CASSPSGADTQYF
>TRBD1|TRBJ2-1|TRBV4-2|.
TGTGCCAGCAGCCAAGACGGGACAGGGGATGGAGACGAGCAGTTCTTC
CASSQDGTGDGDEQFF
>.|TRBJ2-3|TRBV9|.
TGTGCCAGCAGCCCCCGGGGTACCGGGACAGATACGCAGTATTTT
CASSPRGTGTDTQYF
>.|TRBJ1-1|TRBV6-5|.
TGTGCCAGCAGTTCCACAGGTCGGGCACCTGAAGCTTTCTTT
CASSSTGRAPEAFF
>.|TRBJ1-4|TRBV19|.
TGTGCCAGTAGGAAGATGGCAACTAATGAAAAACTGTTTTTT
CASRKMATNEKLFF
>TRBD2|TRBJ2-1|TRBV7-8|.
TGTGCCAGCAGCTTAGAGGGACTAGCGGGAGGAGAAGGATATACAATGAGCATCTTCTTC
CASSLEGLAGGEGYTMSIFF